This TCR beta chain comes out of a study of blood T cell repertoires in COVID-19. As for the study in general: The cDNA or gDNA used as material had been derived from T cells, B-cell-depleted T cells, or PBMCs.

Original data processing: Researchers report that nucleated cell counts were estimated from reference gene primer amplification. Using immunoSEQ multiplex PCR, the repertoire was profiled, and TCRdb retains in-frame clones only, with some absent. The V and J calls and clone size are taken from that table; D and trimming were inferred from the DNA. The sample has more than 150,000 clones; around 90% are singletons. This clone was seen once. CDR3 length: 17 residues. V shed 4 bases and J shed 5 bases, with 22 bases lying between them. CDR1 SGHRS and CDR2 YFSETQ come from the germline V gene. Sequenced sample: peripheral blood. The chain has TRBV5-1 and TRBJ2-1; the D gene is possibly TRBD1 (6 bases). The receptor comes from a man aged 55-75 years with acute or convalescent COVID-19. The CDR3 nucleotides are TGCGCCAGCAGCCTCCGGTCCGGGACAACAAACAACAATGAGCAGTTCTTC. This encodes CASSLRSGTTNNNEQFF.